This TCR beta chain was captured by sequencing in a study of brain T cells in children with intractable seizures. Patients received at least one anti-epileptic drug before surgery. TCRdb's table, derived via immunoSEQ multiplex PCR, lists solely in-frame clones and lacks some. The table has around 80,000 clones, about 90% seen once; the top ten hold roughly 24%. This CDR3 region has 12 residues. V lost 1 base, J lost 6 bases, and 7 bases lay in between. Germline CDR1 reads SGHTA; CDR2 reads FQGNSA. Sequencing was performed on peripheral blood, taken at surgery. This receptor was identified in a girl aged 2 to 10 with Rasmussen encephalitis and intractable seizures. The chain is built from TRBV7-2 and TRBJ2-7; D is undetermined. CDR3 in amino acids: CASSLEWGEQYF. As DNA, the CDR3 is TGTGCCAGCAGCTTAGAATGGGGCGAGCAGTACTTC.